The 12 T cell receptor beta chains given below trace back to one sample, sequenced in a study of blood T cells in healthy people across ages. Through a sample-barcoded 5' primer and a J-beta primer mix, a second PCR was run for 7 to 11 cycles. TCRdb called the 5' RACE reads again in MiXCR, with one record for every CDR3 protein. In the table there are about 1.7 million distinct CDR3 sequences, approximately 28% of which are singletons. The sequenced sample consisted of blood. These receptor sequences come from a woman aged 25 to 45 in good health.

In its sample, this clonotype was seen many times. In nucleotides, the CDR3 is TGTGCCAGCAGCGGTTTGACAGGGCGGTCGCAAGAGCAGTACTTC. As protein: CASSGLTGRSQEQYF. V and J are TRBV5-6 and TRBJ2-7; 7 bases agree with TRBD1. The CDR3 is made up of 15 amino acids. Trimming removed 4 bases from V and 7 bases from J; junction bases left unmatched: 14. Germline CDR1 SGHDT, CDR2 YYEEEE.

V is TRBV11-2 and J is TRBJ2-1; TRBD2 matches 13 bases. There are 14 residues in the CDR3. CDR1 is SGHAT and CDR2 is FQNNGV in the germline V gene. Trimming at V came to 6 bases and at J to 10 bases, leaving 6 bases not matched to a gene. The DNA of the CDR3 is TGTGCCAGCAGTCTATTACTAGCGGGAGGGGAGCAGTTCTTC. Translation gives CASSLLLAGGEQFF.

V gene TRBV24-1 combines with J gene TRBJ2-3; tentatively, D is TRBD1 or TRBD2 (5 bases each). CDR1 and CDR2 from the germline V gene are KGHDR and SFDVKD. V lost 3 bases and J 3 bases, leaving 12 bases between the germline ends. The CDR3 is 15 amino acids. CDR3 coding DNA: TGTGCCACCAGTGATGGGCAGGGACGGACAGATACGCAGTATTTT. Residues: CATSDGQGRTDTQYF.

There are a few counts of this clonotype. The chain is built from TRBV21-1 and TRBJ1-1; the table's D gene call, TRBD1, was not cross checked with the DNA. TRBV21-1 has pseudogene status. The CDR3 is 14 amino acids. In DNA form, the CDR3 reads TGTGCCAGCAGCAAACCGGGGGCGGATGCTGAAGCTTTCTTT. Amino acid sequence: CASSKPGADAEAFF.

The chain couples TRBV5-5 to TRBJ2-1; TRBD2 agrees at 16 bases. V was pared by 4 bases and J by 10 bases, with 17 bases of the junction left unmatched. This CDR3 contains 19 residues. Germline V gives CDR1 SGHKS, CDR2 YYEKEE (reference sequence). CDR3 protein: CASSHMPFGTSGGAVEQFF. As DNA, the CDR3 is TGTGCCAGCAGCCACATGCCCTTCGGGACTAGCGGGGGGGCGGTAGAGCAGTTCTTC.

The V gene is TRBV20-1, the J gene TRBJ2-3; 8 nucleotides agree with TRBD2. The CDR3 extends over 15 amino acids. The germline gives CDR1 DFQATT, CDR2 SNEGSKA (reference sequence). Trimming cost V 6 bases and J 3 bases; bases outside gene matches: 11. The CDR3 coding sequence is TGCAGTGCGGCGGGGGGAGGAGGCACTACAGATACGCAGTATTTT. Residues: CSAAGGGGTTDTQYF.

In this sample, this clonotype turned up a few times. V is TRBV24-1 and J is TRBJ2-3, with unresolved D. Germline CDR1 and CDR2: KGHDR and SFDVKD. V lost 2 bases, J lost 4 bases, and 12 bases lay in between. This CDR3 comprises 15 residues. CDR3 loop: CATSDSRNPADTQYF. The CDR3 bases are TGTGCCACCAGTGATTCAAGGAACCCGGCAGATACGCAGTATTTT.

This clonotype was recorded a few times. The CDR3 protein is CASSRTGGPHNEQFF. CDR3 nucleotides: TGTGCCAGCAGTAGGACGGGCGGCCCGCACAATGAGCAGTTCTTC. V is TRBV6-2 or TRBV6-3 and J is TRBJ2-1, with D hard to call. V shed 5 bases and J shed 5 bases, with 16 bases lying between them. The CDR3 runs to 15 residues. From germline, CDR1 is MNHEY and CDR2 SVGEGT.

This clonotype has just a few counts. The V gene is TRBV27, the J gene TRBJ2-7; TRBD1 matches at 11 bases. This CDR3 is 14 amino acids long. Germline V lookup: CDR1 MNHEY, CDR2 SMNVEV (reference sequence). The trim removed 7 bases at V and 5 bases at J, leaving 7 bases unmatched. CDR3 protein: CASTSDRGHDEQYF. The CDR3, as DNA: TGTGCCAGCACCTCGGACAGGGGGCACGACGAGCAGTACTTC.

This clonotype was detected ten times or more. The chain combines TRBV20-1 with TRBJ2-7; TRBD2 agrees at 10 bases. The CDR3 length is 19 residues. Trimming took 6 bases from V and 2 from J; bases not matched to a gene: 22. From germline, CDR1 is DFQATT and CDR2 SNEGSKA (reference sequence). This chain's CDR3 is CSALNPAQAGGAKAYEQYF. The CDR3 DNA reads as TGCAGTGCGTTAAATCCCGCCCAAGCGGGAGGGGCGAAGGCCTACGAGCAGTACTTC.

The sample holds a few counts of this clonotype. This sequence joins TRBV9 and TRBJ2-5; 8 nucleotides align to TRBD1. Trimming removed 3 bases from V and 4 bases from J; junction bases left unmatched: 8. The CDR3 runs to 15 residues. Germline CDR1 and CDR2: SGDLS and YYNGEE. CDR3 sequence: CASSARAGTGETQYF. The CDR3 nucleotides read TGTGCCAGCAGCGCCAGGGCCGGGACAGGAGAGACCCAGTACTTC.

This clonotype showed up just a few times. The CDR3 protein is CAISESDGLDTQYF. Written as DNA, the CDR3 is TGTGCCATCAGTGAGTCCGACGGGTTAGATACGCAGTATTTT. The rearrangement joins TRBV10-3 to TRBJ2-3; D call uncertain. This CDR3 contains 14 residues. Germline V gene lookup returns CDR1 ENHRY and CDR2 SYGVKD. Trimming took off 0 bases at V and 5 bases at J, with 9 bases between the two ends.